The rows below give T cell receptor beta chains drawn from one sample of a study of cytomegalovirus exposure and HLA in healthy donors. Generated by immunoSEQ multiplex PCR, the TCRdb table keeps only in-frame clones and is missing some. Seen here are 150,000 to 200,000 clones, around nine tenths observed once, and the top ten hold over 0.8%. Sequencing was done on a sample of PBMCs. The receptors shown here come from a woman aged 25-40 years in good health and CMV-seronegative. The CDR3 runs from the conserved cysteine through the conserved F or W. Fields, in order: V gene, clone size, J gene, D gene, CDR3 protein, CDR3 DNA. The D gene is left open where the match is weak. Rows may omit the clone size; those that give it use once, few, many or a size class.

v_call: TRBV6-1; clone_size: .; j_call: TRBJ2-5; d_call: .; cdr3_aa: CASSIEGQETQYF; cdr3_nt: TGTGCCAGCAGCATCGAGGGCCAAGAGACCCAGTACTTC
v_call: TRBV9; clone_size: .; j_call: TRBJ2-5; d_call: .; cdr3_aa: CASSFRVSGETQYF; cdr3_nt: TGTGCCAGCAGCTTCAGGGTTTCGGGCGAGACCCAGTACTTC
v_call: TRBV6-4; clone_size: .; j_call: TRBJ1-3; d_call: TRBD1; cdr3_aa: CASSPRDRNSSGNTIYF; cdr3_nt: TGTGCCAGCAGTCCTAGGGACAGAAACTCCTCTGGAAACACCATATATTTT
v_call: TRBV2; clone_size: few; j_call: TRBJ1-1; d_call: .; cdr3_aa: CASSGAGDGNTEAFF; cdr3_nt: TGTGCCAGCAGTGGGGCAGGGGACGGGAACACTGAAGCTTTCTTT
v_call: TRBV25-1; clone_size: .; j_call: TRBJ2-2; d_call: .; cdr3_aa: CASSVLLNTGELFF; cdr3_nt: TGTGCCAGCAGTGTATTACTGAACACCGGGGAGCTGTTTTTT
v_call: TRBV29-1; clone_size: .; j_call: TRBJ1-6; d_call: .; cdr3_aa: CSVLPGPNSPLHF; cdr3_nt: TGCAGCGTTCTCCCAGGGCCTAATTCACCCCTCCACTTT
v_call: TRBV21-1; clone_size: .; j_call: TRBJ1-4; d_call: .; cdr3_aa: CASSPHNFDRVDEKLFF; cdr3_nt: TGTGCCAGCAGCCCGCACAACTTCGACAGGGTGGATGAAAAACTGTTTTTT
v_call: TRBV30; clone_size: .; j_call: TRBJ1-5; d_call: .; cdr3_aa: CAWSGGTPGNQPQHF; cdr3_nt: TGTGCCTGGAGCGGTGGGACACCCGGCAATCAGCCCCAGCATTTT
v_call: TRBV9; clone_size: .; j_call: TRBJ1-6; d_call: .; cdr3_aa: CASSPKVQGHSPLHF; cdr3_nt: TGTGCCAGCAGCCCTAAGGTCCAGGGCCACTCACCCCTCCACTTT
v_call: TRBV7-2; clone_size: once; j_call: TRBJ2-4; d_call: .; cdr3_aa: CASSFRGAAKNIQYF; cdr3_nt: TGTGCCAGCAGCTTTCGGGGGGCCGCCAAAAACATTCAGTACTTC
v_call: TRBV7-2; clone_size: .; j_call: TRBJ1-4; d_call: .; cdr3_aa: CASSSTEKLFF; cdr3_nt: TGTGCCAGCAGCTCGACAGAAAAACTGTTTTTT